The 6 T cell receptor beta chains reported below all come from one sample, sequenced in a study of long-term antiretroviral therapy in people with HIV. Survey-level immunoSEQ v3.0 assays were run. Here immunoSEQ multiplex PCR was the method, and the copy in TCRdb shows in-frame clones only, minus some. The sample records 20,000 to 25,000 clones, 86% being singletons. This sample comprised unsorted PBMCs, obtained 1.9 years after starting antiretroviral therapy. The source is a woman in her twenties or thirties with HIV.

Remarks on this clone: In the same sample, other DNA sequences code for this CDR3. The chain uses TRBV2 and TRBJ2-5; D unclear. The CDR3 consists of 13 residues. Germline values: CDR1 SNHLY, CDR2 FYNNEI. V shed 2 bases and J shed 2 bases, with 6 bases lying between them. The CDR3 DNA sequence: TGTGCCAGCAGTGAATCTGTACAAGAGACCCAGTACTTC. This translates into CASSESVQETQYF.

The chain is built from TRBV2 and TRBJ2-7; D gene ambiguous. V gave up 1 base and J gave up 2 bases, with 6 bases separating them. The CDR3 spans 13 residues. Germline V lookup: CDR1 SNHLY, CDR2 FYNNEI. The CDR3 sequence: CASSEGAAYEQYF. CDR3 nucleotides: TGTGCCAGCAGTGAAGGGGCAGCCTACGAGCAGTACTTC.

The chain has TRBV5-4 and TRBJ2-5, with a possible D match to TRBD2 (6 bases). This CDR3 comprises 15 residues. With 4 bases removed from V and 5 bases from J, the gap between germline ends came to 18 bases. Germline values: CDR1 SGHNT, CDR2 YYREEE (reference sequence). This CDR3 reads CASSKGGGTGETQYF. The CDR3 DNA sequence: TGTGCCAGCAGCAAGGGAGGAGGCACGGGGGAGACCCAGTACTTC.

This clone was recorded only once. This chain connects TRBV18 to TRBJ2-5; 12 bases match TRBD2. CDR3 length: 16 amino acids. With 5 bases clipped from V and 3 bases from J, the junction kept 7 bases outside the gene matches. Germline lookup yields CDR1 KGHSH and CDR2 LQKENI. The CDR3 DNA sequence: TGTGCCAGCTCATCTTTTACTAGCGGGGGGAAAGAGACCCAGTACTTC. It specifies CASSSFTSGGKETQYF. Based on the CDR3 plus reference TRBV18 and TRBJ2-5, the full variable domain is NAGVMQNPRHLVRRRGQEARLRCSPMKGHSHVYWYRQLPEEGLKFMVYLQKENIIDESGMPKERFSAEFPKEGPSILRIQQVVRGDSAAYFCASSSFTSGGKETQYFGPGTRLLVL.

V usage is TRBV6-6 and J usage is TRBJ1-2; no reliable D call. CDR3 size: 14 residues. Trimming left V 6 bases short and J 3 bases short, with 14 bases between. Per germline, CDR1 MNHNY and CDR2 SVGAGI (reference sequence). The CDR3 coding sequence is TGTGCCAGCAGCTCCATGGACGGTTACTATGGCTACACCTTC. It yields the protein CASSSMDGYYGYTF.

V usage is TRBV9 and J usage is TRBJ1-6; D remains unclear. The CDR3 is 17 amino acids. With 3 bases removed from V and 0 bases from J, the gap between germline ends came to 13 bases. Germline-derived CDR1 and CDR2 are SGDLS and YYNGEE. CDR3 loop: CASSGDSPSSYNSPLHF. The CDR3, as DNA: TGTGCCAGCAGCGGTGATTCGCCAAGCTCCTATAATTCACCCCTCCACTTT.